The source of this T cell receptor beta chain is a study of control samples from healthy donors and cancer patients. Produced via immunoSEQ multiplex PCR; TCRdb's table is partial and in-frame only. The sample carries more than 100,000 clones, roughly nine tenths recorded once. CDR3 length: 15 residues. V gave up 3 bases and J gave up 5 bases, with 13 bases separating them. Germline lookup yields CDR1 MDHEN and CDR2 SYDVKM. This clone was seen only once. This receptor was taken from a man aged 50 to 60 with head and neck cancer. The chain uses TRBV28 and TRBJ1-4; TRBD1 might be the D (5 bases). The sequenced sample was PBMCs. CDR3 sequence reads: CASSLAQGKNEKLFF. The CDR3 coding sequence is TGTGCCAGCAGTTTGGCCCAGGGAAAAAATGAAAAACTGTTTTTT. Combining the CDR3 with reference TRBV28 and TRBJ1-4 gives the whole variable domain DVKVTQSSRYLVKRTGEKVFLECVQDMDHENMFWYRQDPGLGLRLIYFSYDVKMKEKGDIPEGYSVSREKKERFSLILESASTNQTSMYLCASSLAQGKNEKLFFGSGTQLSVL.